This TCR beta chain was identified in a study of graft-versus-host responses after intestinal transplantation. Study as a whole: Transplant recipients had multivisceral, liver-intestinal, or isolated intestinal grafts. Anti-thymocyte globulin was used for induction in all recipients, who then took tacrolimus and steroids for 2 to 4 years.

Remarks on this clone: Its antigen is undetermined.

Produced via immunoSEQ multiplex PCR; TCRdb's table is partial and in-frame only. The sample includes some 140,000 clones, 92% of them seen just once. Study-level results: Some GvH clones appeared in ileal mucosa or blood before recipient bone marrow.

Germline assignment: CDR1 SGHVS and CDR2 FNYEAQ. Trimming took off 5 bases at V and 0 bases at J, with 11 bases between the two ends. CDR3 size: 15 residues. The sequence derives from a human donor who received an intestinal transplant. The chain recombines TRBV7-6 with TRBJ2-1; D unresolved. Specimen: unstimulated CD4+ T cells sorted from spleen or lymph node cells, collected before intestinal transplant. Written as DNA, the CDR3 is TGTGCCAGCAGCCTCACTGGAAGCTCCTACAATGAGCAGTTCTTC. Its translation: CASSLTGSSYNEQFF.